This is a list of T cell receptor beta chains from one sample in a study of lymphopenia after photon versus proton radiotherapy. Data came from immunoSEQ multiplex PCR; TCRdb stores just in-frame clones and leaves some out. Among roughly 64,000 clones listed, around 90% were seen once. The sample consisted of peripheral blood, taken from a patient treated with proton-based radiotherapy. The receptors were gathered from a man older than 75 with esophageal cancer. Each CDR3 is given with its conserved first and last residue.

CDR3 length: 16; V gene: TRBV5-1; J gene: TRBJ2-1; CDR3 protein: CASSWTAGGPVGEQFF
CDR3 length: 15; V gene: TRBV18; J gene: TRBJ2-5; CDR3 protein: CASSPYVGEQETQYF
CDR3 length: 15; V gene: TRBV5-6; J gene: TRBJ1-4; CDR3 protein: CASSFWVNLRGKLFF
CDR3 length: 14; V gene: TRBV9; J gene: TRBJ2-5; CDR3 protein: CASSVATGKETQYF
CDR3 length: 15; V gene: TRBV5-5; J gene: TRBJ2-3; CDR3 protein: CASSLDGHPTDTQYF
CDR3 length: 13; V gene: TRBV12-5; J gene: TRBJ1-5; CDR3 protein: CASGPREDQPQHF
CDR3 length: 12; V gene: TRBV6-1; J gene: TRBJ1-6; CDR3 protein: CASSERLSPLHF
CDR3 length: 15; V gene: TRBV5-1; J gene: TRBJ2-3; CDR3 protein: CASSEEGRLLDTQYF
CDR3 length: 12; V gene: TRBV27; J gene: TRBJ1-1; CDR3 protein: CASSTQGTEAFF
CDR3 length: 13; V gene: TRBV6-4; J gene: TRBJ1-2; CDR3 protein: CASSDWGSDGYTF
CDR3 length: 17; V gene: TRBV5-8; J gene: TRBJ1-5; CDR3 protein: CASSFWTGGFGGQPQHF
CDR3 length: 14; V gene: TRBV7-2; J gene: TRBJ2-7; CDR3 protein: CASSLEYSSYEQYF
CDR3 length: 13; V gene: TRBV7-7; J gene: TRBJ1-5; CDR3 protein: CASSLGRNQPQHF
CDR3 length: 19; V gene: TRBV27; J gene: TRBJ2-5; CDR3 protein: CASRPRRGQGLAGAKTQYF
CDR3 length: 14; V gene: TRBV10-3; J gene: TRBJ1-5; CDR3 protein: CAISEGGKDEPQHF
CDR3 length: 15; V gene: TRBV19; J gene: TRBJ1-6; CDR3 protein: CASSPGQGGRSPLHF
CDR3 length: 16; V gene: TRBV5-8; J gene: TRBJ2-3; CDR3 protein: CASSSYRGPAPDTQYF
CDR3 length: 16; V gene: TRBV5-1; J gene: TRBJ2-3; CDR3 protein: CASSLGLAEITDTQYF
CDR3 length: 15; V gene: TRBV5-4; J gene: TRBJ1-2; CDR3 protein: CASSLRYTSNYGYTF
CDR3 length: 15; V gene: TRBV10-3; J gene: TRBJ2-7; CDR3 protein: CAISEGLAGKNEQYF
CDR3 length: 17; V gene: TRBV9; J gene: TRBJ2-1; CDR3 protein: CASSVGPAGGPYNEQFF
CDR3 length: 13; V gene: TRBV7-2; J gene: TRBJ2-2; CDR3 protein: CASSLMAAGELFF
CDR3 length: 16; V gene: TRBV18; J gene: TRBJ2-3; CDR3 protein: CASSPNRGPSTDTQYF
CDR3 length: 13; V gene: TRBV6-6; J gene: TRBJ1-5; CDR3 protein: CATGRGVNQPQHF
CDR3 length: 15; V gene: TRBV7-2; J gene: TRBJ1-6; CDR3 protein: CASSLVIQGHNSLHF
CDR3 length: 16; V gene: TRBV5-1; J gene: TRBJ2-7; CDR3 protein: CASSSSFSGRTFEQYF
CDR3 length: 14; V gene: TRBV6-5; J gene: TRBJ2-7; CDR3 protein: CASSGTGHTYEQYF
CDR3 length: 16; V gene: TRBV6-6; J gene: TRBJ2-7; CDR3 protein: CASSRNRDLSSYEQYF
CDR3 length: 15; V gene: TRBV4-2; J gene: TRBJ2-6; CDR3 protein: CASSQELSGANVLTF
CDR3 length: 14; V gene: TRBV19; J gene: TRBJ1-1; CDR3 protein: CATIRDRGVSEAFF
CDR3 length: 15; V gene: TRBV6-5; J gene: TRBJ1-1; CDR3 protein: CASSYSPGRGLEAFF
CDR3 length: 14; V gene: TRBV7-2; J gene: TRBJ1-1; CDR3 protein: CASSQGHRNTEAFF
CDR3 length: 18; V gene: TRBV4-3; J gene: TRBJ2-3; CDR3 protein: CASSQNWGAGGSTDTQYF
CDR3 length: 13; V gene: TRBV10-3; J gene: TRBJ2-1; CDR3 protein: CAISGQAGNEQFF
CDR3 length: 18; V gene: TRBV19; J gene: TRBJ1-5; CDR3 protein: CASTSFSQNVPDHRPQHF
CDR3 length: 14; V gene: TRBV6-5; J gene: TRBJ1-2; CDR3 protein: CASSYLGQLDGYTF
CDR3 length: 18; V gene: TRBV7-9; J gene: TRBJ1-5; CDR3 protein: CASSPILGQGAGNQPQHF
CDR3 length: 16; V gene: TRBV6-5; J gene: TRBJ1-4; CDR3 protein: CASSYYGTGFEEKLFF
CDR3 length: 15; V gene: TRBV19; J gene: TRBJ2-1; CDR3 protein: CASSIVGSGIDEQFF
CDR3 length: 15; V gene: TRBV27; J gene: TRBJ1-5; CDR3 protein: CASSPVRGPSQPQHF
CDR3 length: 18; V gene: TRBV18; J gene: TRBJ2-6; CDR3 protein: CASSSDRGTTSGANVLTF
CDR3 length: 16; V gene: TRBV6-6; J gene: TRBJ2-1; CDR3 protein: CASNSLLAGSYNEQFF
CDR3 length: 16; V gene: TRBV27; J gene: TRBJ1-5; CDR3 protein: CASRADRGLNNQPQHF
CDR3 length: 13; V gene: TRBV6-1; J gene: TRBJ1-2; CDR3 protein: CASSLLRDGGYTF
CDR3 length: 16; V gene: TRBV7-3; J gene: TRBJ2-2; CDR3 protein: CASSLSGTGKSGELFF
CDR3 length: 16; V gene: TRBV5-1; J gene: TRBJ2-1; CDR3 protein: CASSPDAGGAPNEQFF
CDR3 length: 14; V gene: TRBV29-1; J gene: TRBJ2-3; CDR3 protein: CSGLTSGGADTQYF
CDR3 length: 14; V gene: TRBV7-9; J gene: TRBJ2-4; CDR3 protein: CASSLDLAKNIQYF